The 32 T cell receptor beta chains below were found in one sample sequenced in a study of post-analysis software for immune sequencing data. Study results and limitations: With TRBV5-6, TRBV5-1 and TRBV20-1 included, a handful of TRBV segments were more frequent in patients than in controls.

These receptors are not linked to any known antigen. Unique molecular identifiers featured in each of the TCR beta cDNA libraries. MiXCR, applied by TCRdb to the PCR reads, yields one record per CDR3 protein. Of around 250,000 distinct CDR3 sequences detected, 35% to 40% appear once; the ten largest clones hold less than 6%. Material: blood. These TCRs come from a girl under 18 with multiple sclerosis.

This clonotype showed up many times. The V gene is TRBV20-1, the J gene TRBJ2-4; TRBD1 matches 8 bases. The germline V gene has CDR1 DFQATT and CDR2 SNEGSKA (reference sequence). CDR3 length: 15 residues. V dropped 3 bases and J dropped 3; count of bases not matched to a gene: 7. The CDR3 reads CSASSSGGDKNIQYF. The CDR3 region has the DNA TGCAGTGCTAGTAGTTCAGGGGGCGACAAAAACATTCAGTACTTC.

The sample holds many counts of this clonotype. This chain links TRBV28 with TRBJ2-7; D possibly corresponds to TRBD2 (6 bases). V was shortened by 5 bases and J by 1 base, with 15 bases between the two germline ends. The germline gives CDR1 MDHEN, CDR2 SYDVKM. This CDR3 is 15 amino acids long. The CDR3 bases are TGTGCCAGCAGTCCACTGGGACTCGTGTCCTACGAGCAGTACTTC. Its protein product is CASSPLGLVSYEQYF.

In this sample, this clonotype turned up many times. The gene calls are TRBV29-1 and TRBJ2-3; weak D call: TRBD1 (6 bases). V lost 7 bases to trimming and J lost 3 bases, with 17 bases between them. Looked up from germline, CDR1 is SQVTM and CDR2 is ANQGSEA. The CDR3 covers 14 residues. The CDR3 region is CSAGETGRTDTQYF. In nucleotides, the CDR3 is TGCAGCGCCGGTGAAACAGGGAGAACAGATACGCAGTATTTT.

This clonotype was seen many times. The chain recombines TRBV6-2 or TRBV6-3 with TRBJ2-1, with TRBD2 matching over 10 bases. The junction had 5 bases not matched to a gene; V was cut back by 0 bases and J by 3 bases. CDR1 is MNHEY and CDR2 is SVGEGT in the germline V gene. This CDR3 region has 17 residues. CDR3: CASSYSPAGGLYNEQFF. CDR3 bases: TGTGCCAGCAGTTACTCCCCAGCGGGGGGGCTCTACAATGAGCAGTTCTTC.

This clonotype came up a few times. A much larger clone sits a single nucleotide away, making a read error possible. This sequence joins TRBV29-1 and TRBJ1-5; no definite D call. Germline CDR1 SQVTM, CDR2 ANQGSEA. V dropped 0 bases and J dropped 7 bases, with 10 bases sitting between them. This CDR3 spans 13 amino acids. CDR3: CSVEESLGQPQHF. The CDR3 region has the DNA TGCAGCGTTGAAGAAAGTTTAGGGCAGCCCCAGCATTTT.

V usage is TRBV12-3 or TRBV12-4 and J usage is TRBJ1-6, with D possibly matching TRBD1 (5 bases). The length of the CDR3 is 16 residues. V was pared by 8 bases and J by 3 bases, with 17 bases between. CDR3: CASSDRGVGYNSPLHF. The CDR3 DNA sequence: TGTGCCAGCTCTGATAGGGGCGTCGGCTATAATTCACCCCTCCACTTT.

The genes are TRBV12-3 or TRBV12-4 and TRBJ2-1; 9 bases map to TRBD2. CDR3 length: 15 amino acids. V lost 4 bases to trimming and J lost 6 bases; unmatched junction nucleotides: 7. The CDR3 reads CASSSRTSVRNEQFF. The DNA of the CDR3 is TGTGCCAGCAGTTCTAGGACTAGCGTCCGCAATGAGCAGTTCTTC.

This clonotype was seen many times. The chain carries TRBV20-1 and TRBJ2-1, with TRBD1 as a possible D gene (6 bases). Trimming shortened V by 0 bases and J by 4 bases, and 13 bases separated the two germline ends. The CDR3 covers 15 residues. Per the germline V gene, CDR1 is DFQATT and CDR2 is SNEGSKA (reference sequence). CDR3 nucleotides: TGCAGTGCTAGAGATCTTGCCGGACAGTACAATGAGCAGTTCTTC. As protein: CSARDLAGQYNEQFF.

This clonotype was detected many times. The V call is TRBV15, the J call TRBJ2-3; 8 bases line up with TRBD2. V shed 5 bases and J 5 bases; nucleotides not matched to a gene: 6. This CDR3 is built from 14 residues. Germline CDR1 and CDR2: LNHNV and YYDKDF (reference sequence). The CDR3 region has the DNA TGTGCCACCAGCGCGGGACTAGGGGGAGATACGCAGTATTTT. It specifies CATSAGLGGDTQYF.

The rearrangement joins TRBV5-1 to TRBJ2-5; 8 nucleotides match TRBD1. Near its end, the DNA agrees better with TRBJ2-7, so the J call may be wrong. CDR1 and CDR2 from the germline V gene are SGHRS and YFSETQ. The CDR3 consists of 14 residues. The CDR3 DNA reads TGCGCCAGCAGCCCGCGGACAGGGAGTTACGAGCAGTACTTC. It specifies CASSPRTGSYEQYF.

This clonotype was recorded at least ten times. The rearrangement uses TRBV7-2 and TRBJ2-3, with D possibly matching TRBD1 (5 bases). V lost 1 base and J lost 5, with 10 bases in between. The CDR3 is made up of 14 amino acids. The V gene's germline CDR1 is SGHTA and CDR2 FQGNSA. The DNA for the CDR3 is TGTGCCAGCAGCTTAGATCCAGGGCTAGATACGCAGTATTTT. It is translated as CASSLDPGLDTQYF.

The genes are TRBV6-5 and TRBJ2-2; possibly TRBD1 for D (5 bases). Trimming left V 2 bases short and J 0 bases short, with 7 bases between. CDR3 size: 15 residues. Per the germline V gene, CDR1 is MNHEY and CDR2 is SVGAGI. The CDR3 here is CASSYGRANTGELFF. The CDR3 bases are TGTGCCAGCAGTTACGGCAGGGCGAACACCGGGGAGCTGTTTTTT.

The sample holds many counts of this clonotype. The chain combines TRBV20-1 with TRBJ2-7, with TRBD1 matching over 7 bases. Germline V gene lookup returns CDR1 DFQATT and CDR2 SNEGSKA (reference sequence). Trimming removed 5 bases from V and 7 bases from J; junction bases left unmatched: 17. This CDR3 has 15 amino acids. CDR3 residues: CSASSPETGTLEQYF. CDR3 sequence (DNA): TGCAGTGCTTCCTCCCCCGAGACAGGGACACTGGAGCAGTACTTC.

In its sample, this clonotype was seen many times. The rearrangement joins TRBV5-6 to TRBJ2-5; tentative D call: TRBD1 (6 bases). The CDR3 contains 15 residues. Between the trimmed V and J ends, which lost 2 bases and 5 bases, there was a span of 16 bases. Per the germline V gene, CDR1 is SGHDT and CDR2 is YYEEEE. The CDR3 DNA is TGTGCCAGCAGCTTCCTCGGCAGGGGCCAGGAGACCCAGTACTTC. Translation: CASSFLGRGQETQYF.

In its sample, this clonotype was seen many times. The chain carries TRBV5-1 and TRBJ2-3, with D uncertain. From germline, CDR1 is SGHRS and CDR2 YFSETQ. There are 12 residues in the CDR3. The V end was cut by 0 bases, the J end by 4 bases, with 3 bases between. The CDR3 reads CASSLAADTQYF. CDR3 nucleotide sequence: TGCGCCAGCAGCTTGGCCGCAGATACGCAGTATTTT.

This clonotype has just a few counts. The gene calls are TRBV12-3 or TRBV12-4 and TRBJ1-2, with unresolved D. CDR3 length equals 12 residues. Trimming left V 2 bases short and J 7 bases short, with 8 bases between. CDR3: CASSLMGGGYTF. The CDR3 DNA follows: TGTGCCAGCAGTTTAATGGGAGGTGGCTACACCTTC.

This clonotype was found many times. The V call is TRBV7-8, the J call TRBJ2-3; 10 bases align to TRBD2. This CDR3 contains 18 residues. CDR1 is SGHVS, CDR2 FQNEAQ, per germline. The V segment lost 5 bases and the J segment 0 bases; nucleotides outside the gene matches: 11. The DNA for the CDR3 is TGTGCCAGCAGCCGACCCGGCGGGACTAGCGTTAGCACAGATACGCAGTATTTT. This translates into CASSRPGGTSVSTDTQYF.

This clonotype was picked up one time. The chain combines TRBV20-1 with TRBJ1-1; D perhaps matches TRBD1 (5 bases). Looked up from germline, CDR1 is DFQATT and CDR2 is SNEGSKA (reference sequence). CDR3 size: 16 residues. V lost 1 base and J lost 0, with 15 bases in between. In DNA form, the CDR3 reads TGCAGTGCTAGAGCTCCAAGGGGCGGGGTGAACACTGAAGCTTTCTTT. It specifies CSARAPRGGVNTEAFF.

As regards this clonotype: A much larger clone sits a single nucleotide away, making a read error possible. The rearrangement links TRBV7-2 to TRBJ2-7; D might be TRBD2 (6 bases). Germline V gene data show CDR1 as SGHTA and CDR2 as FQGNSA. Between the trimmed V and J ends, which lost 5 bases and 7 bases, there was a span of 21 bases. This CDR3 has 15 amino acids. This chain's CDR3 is CASSGGKNFYNEQYF. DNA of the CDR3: TGTGCCAGCAGCGGGGGGAAGAACTTCTACAATGAGCAGTACTTC.

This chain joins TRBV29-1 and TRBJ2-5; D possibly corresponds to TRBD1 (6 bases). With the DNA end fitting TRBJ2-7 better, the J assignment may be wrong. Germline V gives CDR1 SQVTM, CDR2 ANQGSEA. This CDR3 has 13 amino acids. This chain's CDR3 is CSAEDQGRYEQYF. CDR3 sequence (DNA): TGCAGCGCGGAGGATCAGGGGCGCTACGAGCAGTACTTC.

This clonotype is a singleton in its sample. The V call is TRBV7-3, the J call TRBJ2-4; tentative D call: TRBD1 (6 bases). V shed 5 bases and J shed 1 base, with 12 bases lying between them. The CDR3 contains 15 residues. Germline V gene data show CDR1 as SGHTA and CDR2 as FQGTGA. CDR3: CASSPYDRAKNIQYF. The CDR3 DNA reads TGTGCCAGCAGCCCGTATGACAGGGCCAAAAACATTCAGTACTTC.

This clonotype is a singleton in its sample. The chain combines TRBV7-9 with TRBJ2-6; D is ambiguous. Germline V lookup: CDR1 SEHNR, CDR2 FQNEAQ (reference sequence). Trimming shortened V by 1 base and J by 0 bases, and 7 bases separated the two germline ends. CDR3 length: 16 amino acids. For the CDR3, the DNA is TGTGCCAGCAGCTTAGGGCTGAACTCTGGGGCCAACGTCCTGACTTTC. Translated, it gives CASSLGLNSGANVLTF.

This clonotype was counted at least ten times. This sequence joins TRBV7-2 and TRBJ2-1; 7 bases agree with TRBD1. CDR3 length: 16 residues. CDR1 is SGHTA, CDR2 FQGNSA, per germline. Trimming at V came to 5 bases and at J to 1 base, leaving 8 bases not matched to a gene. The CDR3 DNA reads TGTGCCAGCAGCATCTGGACAGGTCCTTCCTACAATGAGCAGTTCTTC. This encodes CASSIWTGPSYNEQFF.

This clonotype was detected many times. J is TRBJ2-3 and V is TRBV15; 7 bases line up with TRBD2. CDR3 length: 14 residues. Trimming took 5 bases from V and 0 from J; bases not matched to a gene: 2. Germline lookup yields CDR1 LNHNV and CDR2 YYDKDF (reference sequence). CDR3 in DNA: TGTGCCACCAGCGGCGGGGGAAGCACAGATACGCAGTATTTT. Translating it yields CATSGGGSTDTQYF.

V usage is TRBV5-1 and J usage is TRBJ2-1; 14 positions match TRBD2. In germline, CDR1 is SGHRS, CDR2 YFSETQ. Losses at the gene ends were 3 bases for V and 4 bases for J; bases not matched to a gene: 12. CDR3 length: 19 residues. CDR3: CASSWAGTSGSGRYNEQFF. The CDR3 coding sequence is TGCGCCAGCAGCTGGGCCGGGACTAGCGGGAGCGGGAGGTACAATGAGCAGTTCTTC.

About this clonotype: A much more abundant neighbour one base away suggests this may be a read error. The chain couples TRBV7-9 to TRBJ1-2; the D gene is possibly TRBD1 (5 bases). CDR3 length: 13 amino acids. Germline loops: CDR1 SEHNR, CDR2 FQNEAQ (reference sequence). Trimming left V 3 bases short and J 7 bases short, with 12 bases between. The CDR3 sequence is CASSLDNTCGYTF. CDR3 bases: TGTGCCAGCAGCTTGGACAATACCTGTGGCTACACCTTC.

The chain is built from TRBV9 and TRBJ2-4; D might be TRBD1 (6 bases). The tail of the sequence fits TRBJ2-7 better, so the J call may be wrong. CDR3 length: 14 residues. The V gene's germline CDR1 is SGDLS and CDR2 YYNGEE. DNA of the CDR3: TGTGCCAGCAGCGTAATGGGACATGGGGGCGAGCAGTACTTC. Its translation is CASSVMGHGGEQYF.

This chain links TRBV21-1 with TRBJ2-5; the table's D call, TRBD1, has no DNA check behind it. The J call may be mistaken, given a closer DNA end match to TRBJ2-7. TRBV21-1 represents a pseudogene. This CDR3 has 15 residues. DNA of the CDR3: TGTGCCAGCAGCGTTCAGGACAGGGGGCAGGACGAGCAGTACTTC. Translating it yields CASSVQDRGQDEQYF.

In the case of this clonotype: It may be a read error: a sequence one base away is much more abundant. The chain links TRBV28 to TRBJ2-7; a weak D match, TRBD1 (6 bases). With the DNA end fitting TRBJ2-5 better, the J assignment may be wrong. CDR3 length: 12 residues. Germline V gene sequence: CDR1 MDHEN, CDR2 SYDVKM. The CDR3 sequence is CASSIQGETQYF. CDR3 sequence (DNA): TGTGCCAGCAGCATACAGGGAGAGACCCAGTACTTC.

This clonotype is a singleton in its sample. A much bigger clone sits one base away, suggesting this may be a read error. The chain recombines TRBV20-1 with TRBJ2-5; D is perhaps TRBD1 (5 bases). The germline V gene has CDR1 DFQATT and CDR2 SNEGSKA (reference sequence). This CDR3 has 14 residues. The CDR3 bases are TGCAGTGCTAGGACAGAAAAAAACCAAGAGGCCCAGTACTTC. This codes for CSARTEKNQEAQYF.

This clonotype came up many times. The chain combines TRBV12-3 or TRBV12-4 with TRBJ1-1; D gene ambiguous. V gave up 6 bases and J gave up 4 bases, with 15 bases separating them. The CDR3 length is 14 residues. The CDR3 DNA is TGTGCCAGCAGCCCTTCTCGCATGTTCACTGAAGCTTTCTTT. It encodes CASSPSRMFTEAFF.

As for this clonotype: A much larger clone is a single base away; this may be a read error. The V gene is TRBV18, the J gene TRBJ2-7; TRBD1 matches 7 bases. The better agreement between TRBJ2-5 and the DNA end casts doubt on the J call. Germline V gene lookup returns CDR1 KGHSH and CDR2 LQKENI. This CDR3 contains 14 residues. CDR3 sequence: CTSSPGTDGKTQYF. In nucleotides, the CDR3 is TGTACCAGCTCACCCGGGACAGATGGAAAGACCCAGTACTTC.